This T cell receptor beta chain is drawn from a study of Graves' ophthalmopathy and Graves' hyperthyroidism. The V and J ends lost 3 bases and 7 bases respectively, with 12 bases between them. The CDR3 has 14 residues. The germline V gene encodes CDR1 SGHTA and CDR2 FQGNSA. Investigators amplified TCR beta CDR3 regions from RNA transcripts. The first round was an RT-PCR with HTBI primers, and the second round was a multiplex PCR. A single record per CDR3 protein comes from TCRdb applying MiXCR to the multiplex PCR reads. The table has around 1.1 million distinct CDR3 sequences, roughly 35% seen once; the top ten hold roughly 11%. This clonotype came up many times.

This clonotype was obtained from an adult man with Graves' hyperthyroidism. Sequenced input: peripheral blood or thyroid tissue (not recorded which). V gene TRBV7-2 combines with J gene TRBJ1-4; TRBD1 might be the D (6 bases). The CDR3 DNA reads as TGTGCCAGCAGCTTGCAGGGGAGGAGTGAAAAACTGTTTTTT. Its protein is CASSLQGRSEKLFF.